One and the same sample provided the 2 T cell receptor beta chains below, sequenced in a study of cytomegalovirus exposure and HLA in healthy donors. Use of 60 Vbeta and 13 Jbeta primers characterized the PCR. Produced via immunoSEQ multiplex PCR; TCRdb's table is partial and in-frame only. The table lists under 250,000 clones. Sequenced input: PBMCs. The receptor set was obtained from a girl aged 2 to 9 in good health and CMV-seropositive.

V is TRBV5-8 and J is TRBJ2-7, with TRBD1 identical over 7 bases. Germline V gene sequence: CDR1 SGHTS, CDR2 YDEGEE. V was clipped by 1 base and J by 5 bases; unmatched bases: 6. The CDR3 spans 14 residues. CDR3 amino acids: CASSLYNRGHEQYF. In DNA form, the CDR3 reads TGTGCCAGCAGCTTGTATAACAGGGGCCACGAGCAGTACTTC.

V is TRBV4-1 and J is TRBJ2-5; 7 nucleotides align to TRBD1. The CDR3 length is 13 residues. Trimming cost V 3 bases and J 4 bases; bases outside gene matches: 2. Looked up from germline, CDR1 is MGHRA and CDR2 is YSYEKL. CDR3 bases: TGCGCCAGCAGCCACCAGGGGGTAGAGACCCAGTACTTC. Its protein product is CASSHQGVETQYF.